The subject of this entry is one T cell receptor beta chain. The target antigen is unknown. Germline values: CDR1 SEHNR, CDR2 FQNEAQ (reference sequence). The CDR3 extends over 16 amino acids. Trimming removed 5 bases from V and 2 bases from J; junction bases left unmatched: 10. The assay was immunoSEQ multiplex PCR, and TCRdb's table has in-frame clones only and misses some. This sample has about 680,000 clones, with around 92% found just once. The data are from a study of shared clonotypes between healthy human individuals. Naive-designated CD8 cells lacked CD45RO, were positively enriched for CCR7, and omitted terminally differentiated effector memory CD45RA+ cells. Everyone who donated was a Caucasian adult who lived in Nashville, Tennessee. Points from the study as a whole: The authors expected sequencing depth to affect clonotype sharing among donors.

This chain links TRBV7-9 with TRBJ2-7, with TRBD2 matching 9 bases. Material: naive CD8+ T cells sorted from blood. This clonotype was sampled from a man aged 25 to 40 in good health. CDR3 protein: CASSARSGGGAYEQYF. The CDR3, as DNA: TGTGCCAGCAGCGCCCGTAGCGGGGGAGGGGCCTACGAGCAGTACTTC.